These 21 T cell receptor beta chains came from one sample sequenced in a study of identical twins. From the 5' RACE reads, TCRdb called clonotypes with MiXCR, one entry per CDR3 protein. The sample comprises about 240,000 distinct CDR3 sequences, roughly 13% of which are singletons, and roughly 3.7% rests with the top ten. The sample also formed part of further work on yellow fever vaccine responses in identical twins.

Sequencing was carried out using memory (CD45RO+) T cells sorted from blood. These receptors were obtained from a woman aged 18-30 years in good health.

This clonotype was found many times. The chain has TRBV11-1 and TRBJ2-7, with D unclear. Germline V gives CDR1 SGHAT, CDR2 FQDESV (reference sequence). The CDR3 extends over 11 amino acids. Trimming removed 5 bases from V and 4 bases from J, with 6 bases in between. The CDR3 loop reads CASSINYEQYF. The CDR3 nucleotides read TGTGCCAGCAGCATAAATTACGAGCAGTACTTC. Together with reference TRBV11-1 and TRBJ2-7, the CDR3 gives the full variable domain: EAEVAQSPRYKITEKSQAVAFWCDPISGHATLYWYRQILGQGPELLVQFQDESVVDDSQLPKDRFSAERLKGVDSTLKIQPAELGDSAMYLCASSINYEQYFGPGTRLTVT.

This clonotype was seen many times. J is TRBJ1-5 and V is TRBV12-5, with a tentative D call TRBD1 (5 bases). Trimming pared 5 bases from V and 7 bases from J, leaving 15 bases between. Looked up from germline, CDR1 is LGHNT and CDR2 is FRNRAP. This CDR3 comprises 14 residues. The CDR3 DNA sequence: TGTGCTAGTGGTGCCATAGGGGCGCGGCAGCCCCAGCATTTT. It encodes CASGAIGARQPQHF.

The chain uses TRBV20-1 and TRBJ2-5; TRBD2 aligns across 10 bases. The CDR3 covers 14 residues. Germline CDR1 and CDR2: DFQATT and SNEGSKA (reference sequence). The ends lost 6 bases at V and 5 bases at J; junction bases unmatched: 9. Here the CDR3 reads CSAKSGTSDETQYF. The CDR3 region has the DNA TGCAGTGCAAAATCCGGGACTAGCGATGAGACCCAGTACTTC.

The sample holds a few counts of this clonotype. The chain uses TRBV10-3 and TRBJ2-7; D is perhaps TRBD1 or TRBD2 (5 bases each). This CDR3 comprises 11 residues. Germline loops: CDR1 ENHRY, CDR2 SYGVKD. With 10 bases removed from V and 5 bases from J, the gap between germline ends came to 12 bases. CDR3 sequence: CATIRDHEQYF. The CDR3 DNA reads TGTGCCACCATAAGGGACCACGAGCAGTACTTC.

This clonotype has more than one count but fewer than ten. V and J are TRBV7-9 and TRBJ1-2; D remains unclear. V shed 0 bases and J shed 3 bases, with 8 bases lying between them. CDR3 length: 14 amino acids. The germline gives CDR1 SEHNR, CDR2 FQNEAQ (reference sequence). CDR3 amino acids: CASSLATRDYGYTF. CDR3 coding DNA: TGTGCCAGCAGCTTAGCGACTAGGGACTATGGCTACACCTTC.

The gene calls are TRBV11-2 and TRBJ2-1, with TRBD2 matching 12 bases. V trimming: 0 bases; J trimming: 10 bases; junction bases outside the gene matches: 1. The CDR3 is 14 amino acids. Looked up from germline, CDR1 is SGHAT and CDR2 is FQNNGV. The CDR3 region is CASSLDGLAGEQFF. Here the CDR3 DNA reads TGTGCCAGCAGCTTAGATGGACTAGCGGGGGAGCAGTTCTTC.

This clonotype occurred a few times. V usage is TRBV4-1 and J usage is TRBJ1-1, with D unclear. The CDR3 is 18 residues long. Germline-derived CDR1 and CDR2 are MGHRA and YSYEKL. V was pared by 0 bases and J by 1 base, with 18 bases between. CDR3 in DNA: TGCGCCAGCAGCCAAGATGGAGCCGCAGCTTCACCGAACACTGAAGCTTTCTTT. Protein: CASSQDGAAASPNTEAFF.

The J gene is TRBJ2-5, the V gene TRBV7-2; no reliable D call. Germline CDR1 reads SGHTA; CDR2 reads FQGNSA. Trimming took off 5 bases at V and 5 bases at J, with 15 bases between the two ends. This CDR3 region has 14 residues. CDR3 DNA: TGTGCCAGCAGCGCCCGAGGCCTTCAGGAGACCCAGTACTTC. It translates to CASSARGLQETQYF.

The sample holds a few counts of this clonotype. The chain employs TRBV19 and TRBJ2-1; TRBD1 matches at 9 bases. Germline loops: CDR1 LNHDA, CDR2 SQIVND (reference sequence). Unmatched junction bases numbered 4, after V lost 7 bases and J lost 6 bases. This CDR3 has 13 residues. The CDR3, as DNA: TGTGCCAGTAAGGGGGACAGGGCCAATGAGCAGTTCTTC. Translation: CASKGDRANEQFF.

The chain carries TRBV12-3 or TRBV12-4 and TRBJ2-3, with 10 bases aligning to TRBD1. CDR3 length: 14 residues. J gave up 5 bases and V 6 bases, and 5 bases lay outside the gene matches. CDR3: CASRRQGAVDTQYF. The CDR3 DNA sequence: TGTGCCAGCAGGAGACAGGGGGCCGTAGATACGCAGTATTTT.

This clonotype has more than one count but fewer than ten. The V gene is TRBV11-2, the J gene TRBJ2-1; 8 positions agree with TRBD2. The ends lost 9 bases at V and 2 bases at J; junction bases unmatched: 6. This CDR3 is built from 14 residues. Germline CDR1 is SGHAT and CDR2 is FQNNGV. In DNA form, the CDR3 reads TGTGCCAGTCTTCCGGGACTAGCCTACAATGAGCAGTTCTTC. This encodes CASLPGLAYNEQFF.

The rearrangement uses TRBV3-1 and TRBJ1-5; D gene uncertain. With 3 bases removed from V and 3 bases from J, the gap between germline ends came to 18 bases. This CDR3 contains 17 residues. The germline V gene has CDR1 LGHDT and CDR2 YNNKEL (reference sequence). CDR3 region: CASSQGGRGTLNQPQHF. CDR3 nucleotides: TGTGCCAGCAGCCAGGGCGGACGGGGAACACTCAATCAGCCCCAGCATTTT.

This chain connects TRBV27 to TRBJ2-2; possibly TRBD2 for D (6 bases). The germline V and J ends were trimmed by 3 bases and 1 base, with 9 bases remaining between them. CDR3 length: 15 residues. Germline V gene lookup returns CDR1 MNHEY and CDR2 SMNVEV (reference sequence). The CDR3 DNA follows: TGTGCCAGCAGTTTGGAGGGGTGGAACACCGGGGAGCTGTTTTTT. Its translation: CASSLEGWNTGELFF.

The chain carries TRBV15 and TRBJ2-7, with a weak D call TRBD2 (6 bases). V was trimmed by 0 bases and J by 1 base, leaving 13 bases between them. This CDR3 has 16 amino acids. The germline gives CDR1 LNHNV, CDR2 YYDKDF (reference sequence). CDR3 sequence: CATSRELEGGSYEQYF. The CDR3 nucleotides read TGTGCCACCAGCAGAGAACTAGAGGGAGGTTCCTACGAGCAGTACTTC. The full variable domain, completed using reference TRBV15 and TRBJ2-7, is DAMVIQNPRYQVTQFGKPVTLSCSQTLNHNVMYWYQQKSSQAPKLLFHYYDKDFNNEADTPDNFQSRRPNTSFCFLDIRSPGLGDTAMYLCATSRELEGGSYEQYFGPGTRLTVT.

This clonotype has more than one count but fewer than ten. This chain joins TRBV3-1 and TRBJ1-5, with D unclear. From germline, CDR1 is LGHDT and CDR2 YNNKEL (reference sequence). The V end was cut by 6 bases, the J end by 0 bases, with 9 bases between. The CDR3 length is 14 residues. This CDR3 is CASSGVFSNQPQHF. Written as DNA, the CDR3 is TGTGCCAGCAGTGGGGTTTTTAGCAATCAGCCCCAGCATTTT.

This clonotype was seen a handful of times. The chain's CDR3 is CASSRSQAGNTIYF. CDR3 sequence (DNA): TGCGCCAGCAGCCGAAGCCAGGCTGGAAACACCATATATTTT. The chain recombines TRBV4-3 with TRBJ1-3; D gene unclear. The V end was cut by 4 bases, the J end by 2 bases, with 9 bases between. Germline assignment: CDR1 LGHNA and CDR2 YSLEER. The CDR3 has 14 amino acids.

The sample holds a few counts of this clonotype. This chain joins TRBV3-1 and TRBJ1-2; the D gene is possibly TRBD1 (5 bases). Germline CDR1 LGHDT, CDR2 YNNKEL (reference sequence). The CDR3 is 14 residues long. The V end was cut by 4 bases, the J end by 6 bases, with 15 bases between. The CDR3 sequence: CASSPWGGNHGYTF. The CDR3 nucleotides read TGTGCCAGCAGCCCCTGGGGGGGTAATCATGGCTACACCTTC.

This clonotype has a handful of counts. V gene TRBV6-4 combines with J gene TRBJ2-3, with a weak D call TRBD2 (5 bases). Trimming pared 3 bases from V and 4 bases from J, leaving 14 bases between. This CDR3 is 15 amino acids long. CDR1 and CDR2 (germline): MRHNA, SNTAGT. CDR3 in DNA: TGTGCCAGCAGTGAAGTATCCGGGGTTTCAGATACGCAGTATTTT. It specifies CASSEVSGVSDTQYF.

This clonotype has a handful of counts. V gene TRBV7-9 combines with J gene TRBJ2-1, with a weak D call TRBD2 (6 bases). With 2 bases removed from V and 4 bases from J, the gap between germline ends came to 12 bases. This CDR3 has 15 amino acids. Germline-derived CDR1 and CDR2 are SEHNR and FQNEAQ (reference sequence). The CDR3 region is CASSLYGAGYNEQFF. Written as DNA, the CDR3 is TGTGCCAGCAGCTTATATGGGGCGGGATACAATGAGCAGTTCTTC.

In its sample, this clonotype was seen many times. This chain connects TRBV6-2 or TRBV6-3 to TRBJ2-3, with D tentatively TRBD2 (6 bases). The CDR3 is 15 residues long. Germline CDR1 MNHEY, CDR2 SVGEGT. Trimming left V 5 bases short and J 3 bases short, with 15 bases between. In DNA, the CDR3 is TGTGCCAGCAGTGACGGCTCTAGCGATACAGATACGCAGTATTTT. It codes for CASSDGSSDTDTQYF.

The CDR3 loop reads CASDQRTPNTGELFF. The CDR3 DNA reads TGTGCCAGCGATCAGAGGACTCCAAACACCGGGGAGCTGTTTTTT. This rearrangement joins TRBV2 to TRBJ2-2; D might be TRBD2 (5 bases). Germline V lookup: CDR1 SNHLY, CDR2 FYNNEI. The V end was cut by 8 bases, the J end by 2 bases, with 15 bases between. CDR3 length equals 15 residues.